The text below deals with one TCR beta chain. The antigen is undetermined. This specimen belongs to a study of T cell responses to AZD1222 COVID-19 vaccine. Findings and limits, study-wide: CD4 TCRs associated with vaccination spanned spike, dominating at 160-218 and 743-854. Donors were chiefly white British, with a greater number of females, and clonal diversity was perhaps underestimated.

The protocol was immunoSEQ multiplex PCR, while the TCRdb copy is restricted to in-frame clones and leaves out a portion. Here the sample spans 150,000 to 250,000 clones, about 93% being singletons. The CDR3 covers 15 residues. Germline assignment: CDR1 SGHRS and CDR2 YFSETQ. The V gene lost 0 bases and the J gene lost 1 base, with 8 bases spanning the gap. The source was peripheral blood, collected 28 days after the second AZD1222 dose. The source is an adult who received the AZD1222 COVID-19 vaccine. The J gene is TRBJ1-5, the V gene TRBV5-1; no definite D call. The CDR3 sequence is CASSLGGQSNQPQHF. CDR3 nucleotide sequence: TGCGCCAGCAGCTTGGGAGGCCAGAGCAATCAGCCCCAGCATTTT.